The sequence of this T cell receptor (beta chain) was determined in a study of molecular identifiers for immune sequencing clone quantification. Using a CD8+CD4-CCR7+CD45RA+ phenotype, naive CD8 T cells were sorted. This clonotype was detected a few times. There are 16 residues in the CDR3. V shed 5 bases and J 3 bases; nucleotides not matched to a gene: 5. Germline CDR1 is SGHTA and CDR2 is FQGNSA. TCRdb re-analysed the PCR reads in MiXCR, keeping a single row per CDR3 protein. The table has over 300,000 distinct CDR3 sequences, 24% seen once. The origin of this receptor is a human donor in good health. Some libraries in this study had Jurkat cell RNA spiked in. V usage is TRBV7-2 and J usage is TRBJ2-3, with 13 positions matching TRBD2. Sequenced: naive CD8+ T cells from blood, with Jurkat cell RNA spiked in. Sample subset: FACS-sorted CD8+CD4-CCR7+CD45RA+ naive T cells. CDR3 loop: CASSVGTSGATDTQYF. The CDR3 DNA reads TGTGCCAGCAGCGTCGGGACTAGCGGGGCTACAGATACGCAGTATTTT.